The clone carrying this T cell receptor beta chain was detected once. Through a sample-barcoded 5' primer and a J-beta primer mix, a second PCR was run for 7 to 11 cycles. TCRdb processed the 5' RACE reads anew with MiXCR; each CDR3 protein has one entry. The profile shows about 560,000 distinct CDR3 sequences, about 27% of them singletons. The data originate from a study of blood T cells in healthy people across ages. The CDR3 has 14 amino acids. With V trimmed by 6 bases and J by 7 bases, 11 bases remained unmatched. These data also formed part of another study, on T cells of mothers and their children.

The source is a boy between 2 and 10 years old in good health. The sample taken for sequencing was blood. The rearrangement links TRBV12-3 or TRBV12-4 to TRBJ1-2, with TRBD1 matching 7 bases. The CDR3 region is CASRTLEGARGYTF. Written as DNA, the CDR3 is TGTGCCAGCAGAACCCTGGAGGGGGCACGTGGCTACACCTTC.